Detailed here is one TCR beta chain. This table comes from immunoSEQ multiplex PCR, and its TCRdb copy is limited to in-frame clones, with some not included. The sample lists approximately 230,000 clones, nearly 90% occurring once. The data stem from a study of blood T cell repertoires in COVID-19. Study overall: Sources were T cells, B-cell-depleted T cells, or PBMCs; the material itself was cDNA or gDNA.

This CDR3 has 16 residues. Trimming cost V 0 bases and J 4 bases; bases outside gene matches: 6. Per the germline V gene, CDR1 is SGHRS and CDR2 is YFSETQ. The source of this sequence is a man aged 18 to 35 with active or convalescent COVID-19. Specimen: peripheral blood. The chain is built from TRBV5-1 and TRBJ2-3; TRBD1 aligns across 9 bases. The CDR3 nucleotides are TGCGCCAGCAGCTTGGCCGGGACAGGGTCTGCAGATACGCAGTATTTT. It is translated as CASSLAGTGSADTQYF.